Presented here are 12 T cell receptor beta chains from one specimen sequenced in a study of cytomegalovirus exposure and HLA in healthy donors. PCR was performed using 60 Vbeta and 13 Jbeta primers. Clones were read by immunoSEQ multiplex PCR, and TCRdb kept only the in-frame ones, dropping some. The table includes 120,000 to 150,000 clones, 73% detected once. The sample consisted of PBMCs. These receptor sequences come from a middle-aged woman in good health and CMV-seronegative.

This chain links TRBV13 with TRBJ1-2, with TRBD1 matching over 10 bases. The germline CDR1 and CDR2 sequences are PRHDT and FYEKMQ (reference sequence). The CDR3 has 15 amino acids. Trimming cost V 5 bases and J 6 bases; bases outside gene matches: 9. CDR3 residues: CASSGDRGQKNGYTF. CDR3 sequence (DNA): TGTGCCAGCAGCGGTGACAGGGGGCAAAAGAATGGCTACACCTTC.

This chain joins TRBV7-2 and TRBJ2-1, with TRBD2 matching over 12 bases. Trimming removed 0 bases from V and 12 bases from J; junction bases left unmatched: 12. Germline loops: CDR1 SGHTA, CDR2 FQGNSA. The CDR3 is 17 amino acids. The CDR3 nucleotides read TGTGCCAGCAGCTTAGCTATGTGGTCTAGCGGGGGGGTTATGCAGTTCTTC. Translated, it gives CASSLAMWSSGGVMQFF.

The chain carries TRBV6-5 and TRBJ2-7; TRBD1 might be the D (5 bases). Between the trimmed V and J ends, which lost 6 bases and 3 bases, there was a span of 9 bases. Germline V CDR1 and CDR2: MNHEY, SVGAGI. CDR3 length: 12 amino acids. CDR3 residues: CASRDSFYEQYF. The CDR3 nucleotides are TGTGCCAGCAGAGACAGCTTCTACGAGCAGTACTTC.

This chain uses TRBV11-2 with TRBJ1-1; no clear D. The CDR3 contains 13 residues. Germline CDR1 reads SGHAT; CDR2 reads FQNNGV. V dropped 2 bases and J dropped 11 bases, with 15 bases sitting between them. Here the CDR3 reads CASSLSGSTEAFF. In DNA form, the CDR3 reads TGTGCCAGCAGCTTATCAGGTTCAACCGAGGCTTTCTTT. The variable domain in full, with the rest retrieved from reference TRBV11-2 and TRBJ1-1, is EAGVAQSPRYKIIEKRQSVAFWCNPISGHATLYWYQQILGQGPKLLIQFQNNGVVDDSQLPKDRFSAERLKGVDSTLKIQPAKLEDSAVYLCASSLSGSTEAFFGQGTRLTVV.

The J gene is TRBJ2-5, the V gene TRBV14, with D possibly being TRBD2 (6 bases). The CDR3 totals 18 residues. V was trimmed by 1 base and J by 1 base, leaving 19 bases between them. Germline assignment: CDR1 SGHDN and CDR2 FVKESK. As DNA, the CDR3 is TGTGCCAGCAGCCAAGGACGGGGACTCCGGATCTTCCAAGAGACCCAGTACTTC. Translated: CASSQGRGLRIFQETQYF.

This chain joins TRBV7-2 and TRBJ2-1; the D gene is possibly TRBD1 (5 bases). CDR1 is SGHTA, CDR2 FQGNSA, per germline. V was shortened by 2 bases and J by 2 bases, with 7 bases between the two germline ends. This CDR3 has 14 residues. The CDR3 DNA reads TGTGCCAGCAGCTTACAGGGAACCTACAATGAGCAGTTCTTC. Its translation: CASSLQGTYNEQFF.

The J gene is TRBJ2-1, the V gene TRBV11-2, with 7 bases that match TRBD1. The CDR3 is made up of 16 amino acids. Germline CDR1 reads SGHAT; CDR2 reads FQNNGV. J lost 5 bases, V lost 0 bases, and 7 bases had no gene match. The CDR3 DNA reads TGTGCCAGCAGCTTAGAAACCGGGACAGACGACAATGAGCAGTTCTTC. Amino acid sequence: CASSLETGTDDNEQFF.

This clone has a handful of counts. The chain joins TRBV18 to TRBJ2-3, with D unresolved. V lost 3 bases to trimming and J lost 0 bases, with 13 bases between them. This CDR3 spans 16 amino acids. Germline V gene sequence: CDR1 KGHSH, CDR2 LQKENI. The CDR3 coding sequence is TGTGCCAGCTCACCGGTCCTAGAAACTAGCACAGATACGCAGTATTTT. Residues: CASSPVLETSTDTQYF.

DNA of the CDR3: TGTGCCAGCACCCCGAACCTCTGGGGGCAGGGTAAAGAGACCCAGTACTTC. Translating it yields CASTPNLWGQGKETQYF. The V and J genes are TRBV25-1 and TRBJ2-5, with D maybe TRBD1 (6 bases). Germline V CDR1 and CDR2: MGHDK, SYGVNS. The CDR3 contains 17 residues. V was clipped by 7 bases and J by 3 bases, with 24 bases between them. The variable domain in full, with the rest retrieved from reference TRBV25-1 and TRBJ2-5, is EADIYQTPRYLVIGTGKKITLECSQTMGHDKMYWYQQDPGMELHLIHYSYGVNSTEKGDLSSESTVSRIRTEHFPLTLESARPSHTSQYLCASTPNLWGQGKETQYFGPGTRLLVL.

The J gene is TRBJ1-5, the V gene TRBV19, with D unclear. The CDR3 contains 17 residues. CDR1 and CDR2 (germline): LNHDA, SQIVND (reference sequence). Trimming shortened V by 3 bases and J by 0 bases, and 15 bases separated the two germline ends. CDR3: CASSMGRTRYSNQPQHF. The CDR3 DNA sequence: TGTGCCAGTAGTATGGGGAGAACCAGATATAGCAATCAGCCCCAGCATTTT.

The V gene is TRBV9, the J gene TRBJ2-1; 9 nucleotides agree with TRBD1. V dropped 0 bases and J dropped 4; count of bases not matched to a gene: 5. Germline lookup yields CDR1 SGDLS and CDR2 YYNGEE. CDR3 size: 16 residues. The chain's CDR3 is CASSVETGGTYNEQFF. The CDR3 DNA sequence: TGTGCCAGCAGCGTAGAGACAGGGGGTACATACAATGAGCAGTTCTTC.

J is TRBJ1-6 and V is TRBV6-5, with D perhaps TRBD1 (5 bases). The CDR3 covers 15 residues. The germline V and J ends were trimmed by 5 bases and 14 bases, with 22 bases remaining between them. CDR1 and CDR2 (germline): MNHEY, SVGAGI. The CDR3 DNA reads TGTGCCAGCAGTCCCCCGAGGGGAGGAGCCTTCACCCTCCACTTT. Encoded protein: CASSPPRGGAFTLHF.